The rows below give T cell receptor beta chains drawn from one sample of a study of blood T cells in healthy people across ages. TCRdb re-derived calls from the 5' RACE reads in MiXCR, one entry per CDR3 protein. The profile covers roughly 550,000 distinct CDR3 sequences, with nearly 25% appearing a single time and less than 9% taken by the ten largest. These data were also reused for a study on T cells of mothers and their children.

The sequenced material came from blood. These receptors all stem from a boy younger than 18 in good health. The CDR3 runs from the conserved cysteine through the conserved F or W. D genes are given only for firm matches. Part of the rows lack a size; the others show once, few, many or a class for expanded clones.

abundance	d_gene	v_gene	j_gene	CDR3aa	CDR3nt
few	NA	TRBV28	TRBJ1-5	CALGWGAKGNQPQHF	TGTGCCCTCGGGTGGGGGGCGAAGGGCAATCAGCCCCAGCATTTT
NA	NA	TRBV27	TRBJ1-4	CASSPMPLGGPQFF	TGTGCCAGCAGTCCTATGCCCCTAGGAGGACCCCAGTTTTTT
few	NA	TRBV27	TRBJ2-7	CASSLYRGVYEQYF	TGTGCCAGCAGTTTATATAGGGGCGTCTACGAGCAGTACTTC
few	TRBD1	TRBV12-3/TRBV12-4	TRBJ2-2	CASSQYGTGVNSGELFF	TGTGCCAGCAGCCAGTATGGGACAGGGGTTAACTCCGGGGAGCTGTTTTTT
NA	TRBD1	TRBV7-2	TRBJ2-5	CASSLSRDRIQETQYF	TGTGCCAGCAGCTTATCCCGGGACAGAATCCAAGAGACCCAGTACTTC
few	NA	TRBV24-1	TRBJ2-2	CATEGTMNTGELFF	TGTGCCACCGAGGGGACAATGAACACCGGGGAGCTGTTTTTT
once	NA	TRBV7-2	TRBJ1-4	CASSDFGGQKLSF	TGTGCCAGCAGCGATTTTGGGGGCCAAAAACTGTCTTTT
NA	NA	TRBV12-3/TRBV12-4	TRBJ2-7	CASSFGSYYEQYF	TGTGCCAGCAGTTTCGGGTCTTACTACGAGCAGTACTTC
NA	NA	TRBV7-8	TRBJ1-6	CASSGPGAGNNSPLHF	TGTGCCAGCAGTGGCCCGGGGGCAGGGAACAATTCACCCCTCCACTTT
NA	NA	TRBV29-1	TRBJ2-2	CSVANPLGPYTGELFF	TGCAGCGTTGCCAATCCCCTGGGGCCGTATACCGGGGAGCTGTTTTTT
few	NA	TRBV29-1	TRBJ2-2	CSVLGANTGELFF	TGCAGCGTCCTAGGGGCAAACACCGGGGAGCTGTTTTTT
NA	TRBD1	TRBV28	TRBJ2-5	CASSLPDRGLGETQYF	TGTGCCAGCAGTCTCCCAGACAGGGGGCTAGGAGAGACCCAGTACTTC
NA	TRBD2	TRBV4-3	TRBJ2-2	CASSQPRTSGHTGELFF	TGCGCCAGCAGCCAACCCCGGACTAGCGGTCACACCGGGGAGCTGTTTTTT
few	NA	TRBV6-5	TRBJ2-6	CASSYRVRVSGANVLTF	TGTGCCAGCAGTTACAGGGTCCGGGTCTCTGGGGCCAACGTCCTGACTTTC
NA	NA	TRBV12-3/TRBV12-4	TRBJ2-3	CASSLRGDWNNTQYF	TGTGCCAGCAGTTTGAGGGGAGACTGGAATAATACGCAGTATTTT
NA	NA	TRBV5-1	TRBJ2-7	CASSSPDDYTYEQYF	TGCGCCAGCAGCTCGCCCGATGACTACACCTACGAGCAGTACTTC
few	NA	TRBV29-1	TRBJ2-1	CSASGNRDEQFF	TGCAGCGCATCAGGGAATCGCGATGAGCAGTTCTTC
NA	NA	TRBV5-1	TRBJ1-2	CASSLDNQANYGYTF	TGCGCCAGCAGCTTGGATAACCAAGCTAACTATGGCTACACCTTC
NA	TRBD1	TRBV18	TRBJ2-1	CASSPGTGHNEQFF	TGTGCCAGCTCACCAGGGACAGGTCACAATGAGCAGTTCTTC
NA	TRBD1	TRBV20-1	TRBJ1-4	CSARGGRDRDAEKLFF	TGCAGTGCTAGAGGAGGCCGGGACAGGGATGCGGAAAAACTGTTTTTT
few	NA	TRBV24-1	TRBJ2-4	CATSDVYQGEEAKNIQYF	TGTGCCACCAGTGATGTGTACCAGGGGGAGGAAGCCAAAAACATTCAGTACTTC
once	NA	TRBV21-1	TRBJ2-2	CASSISRDTGEPFF	TGTGCCAGCAGCATATCTAGGGACACCGGGGAGCCGTTTTTT
few	TRBD1	TRBV29-1	TRBJ2-5	CSVEESGTEETQYF	TGCAGCGTTGAAGAGTCCGGGACAGAAGAGACCCAGTACTTC
few	NA	TRBV7-2	TRBJ2-5	CASSLEGGRNEETQYF	TGTGCCAGCAGCTTAGAAGGAGGCAGGAACGAAGAGACCCAGTACTTC
NA	NA	TRBV7-2	TRBJ1-2	CASSLTPVDSTIGYTF	TGTGCCAGCAGCTTAACCCCCGTCGACAGCACTATTGGCTACACCTTC
few	TRBD1	TRBV5-1	TRBJ2-5	CASSFWTGAETQYF	TGCGCCAGCAGCTTTTGGACAGGGGCCGAGACCCAGTACTTC
few	NA	TRBV28	TRBJ2-7	CASETGLTYEQYF	TGTGCCAGCGAGACAGGACTCACTTACGAGCAGTACTTC
NA	NA	TRBV7-9	TRBJ2-3	CASSLSFGDTQYF	TGTGCCAGCAGCTTAAGTTTTGGCGATACGCAGTATTTT
NA	TRBD1	TRBV18	TRBJ2-7	CACSPGYGQGVRDEQYF	TGTGCCTGCTCACCAGGATACGGACAGGGGGTTCGGGACGAGCAGTACTTC
NA	NA	TRBV28	TRBJ2-1	CASTPLQVNEQFF	TGTGCCAGCACACCACTTCAGGTCAATGAGCAGTTCTTC
many	TRBD2	TRBV13	TRBJ2-5	CASSLGSSGQETQYF	TGTGCCAGCAGCTTAGGGTCTAGCGGGCAAGAGACCCAGTACTTC
many	NA	TRBV7-2	TRBJ2-5	CASSLRIQETQYF	TGTGCCAGCAGCCTCAGGATCCAAGAGACCCAGTACTTC
few	TRBD2	TRBV2	TRBJ2-7	CASSRASGGYEQYF	TGTGCCAGCAGTCGGGCTAGCGGGGGATACGAGCAGTACTTC
NA	TRBD2	TRBV27	TRBJ2-4	CAAGRGALDIQYF	TGTGCCGCGGGGCGGGGGGCTCTGGACATTCAGTACTTC
NA	NA	TRBV7-9	TRBJ2-2	CASSYQSITGELFF	TGTGCCAGCAGCTACCAATCGATTACCGGGGAGCTGTTTTTT
few	TRBD2	TRBV15	TRBJ2-7	CATSAGGPYEQYF	TGTGCCACCTCGGCGGGAGGGCCCTACGAGCAGTACTTC
once	TRBD2	TRBV4-1	TRBJ2-7	CASSQGRLAENSYEQYF	TGCGCCAGCAGCCAAGGCAGACTAGCGGAGAATTCCTACGAGCAGTACTTC
NA	NA	TRBV5-6	TRBJ2-2	CASIGRGTANTGELFF	TGTGCCAGCATCGGCCGGGGGACAGCGAACACCGGGGAGCTGTTTTTT